The 2 T cell receptor beta chains listed next were all sequenced from one sample in a study of glioma-infiltrating T cells after dendritic cell vaccination. Only in-frame clones appear in the TCRdb table, and some are missing; sequencing was by immunoSEQ multiplex PCR. The data show tens of thousands of clones, roughly 85% seen once. This specimen consisted of blood, obtained before dendritic cell vaccination. The receptors shown here come from a human donor with glioblastoma.

The chain is built from TRBV9 and TRBJ2-3, with 7 bases aligning to TRBD1. V shed 2 bases and J 0 bases; nucleotides not matched to a gene: 3. This CDR3 has 15 amino acids. CDR1 and CDR2 (germline): SGDLS, YYNGEE. The CDR3 region has the DNA TGTGCCAGCAGCGTTACAGGGGCTAGCACAGATACGCAGTATTTT. It translates to CASSVTGASTDTQYF. The complete variable domain, with remaining parts taken from reference TRBV9 and TRBJ2-3, reads DSGVTQTPKHLITATGQRVTLRCSPRSGDLSVYWYQQSLDQGLQFLIQYYNGEERAKGNILERFSAQQFPDLHSELNLSSLELGDSALYFCASSVTGASTDTQYFGPGTRLTVL.

This rearrangement joins TRBV4-3 to TRBJ1-2; TRBD1 aligns across 7 bases. CDR3 length equals 15 residues. Germline V gene data show CDR1 as LGHNA and CDR2 as YSLEER. J lost 4 bases, V lost 0 bases, and 5 bases had no gene match. The chain's CDR3 is CASSQDPQGGYGYTF. The CDR3 DNA sequence: TGCGCCAGCAGCCAAGATCCCCAGGGGGGCTATGGCTACACCTTC.